This T cell receptor (beta chain) appears in the sequencing data of a study of Ad26.COV2.S vaccination and SARS-CoV-2 variants. Study conclusions and caveats: Recipients given vaccine exceeded placebo recipients in spike-specific TCR breadth. Vaccinated and placebo-treated recipients had similar non-spike TCR breadth.

About this clone: What it binds is unknown. The sample has other DNA sequences that encode this CDR3 too.

Assay: immunoSEQ multiplex PCR; the TCRdb copy retains only in-frame clones and omits some. Seen here are about 350,000 clones, 70% to 90% observed once, and the top ten hold approximately 12%. This CDR3 comprises 13 residues. V was shortened by 4 bases and J by 4 bases, with 11 bases between the two germline ends. The V gene's germline CDR1 is LNHDA and CDR2 SQIVND (reference sequence). Documented treatment: 15 to 20 received Ad26.COV2.S at low or high dose, single or two shots; 5 received placebo; per-sample allocation not given. Samples analyzed were those drawn on day 63 after the first vaccine or placebo injection. An adult of 18-55 years in Boston served as donor. Wuhan-strain SARS-CoV-2 spike was expressed by the Ad26 vector that made up the vaccine.

V usage is TRBV19 and J usage is TRBJ2-7; the D gene is possibly TRBD1 (5 bases). This clonotype was obtained from a person between 18 and 59 years old who received the Ad26.COV2.S COVID-19 vaccine or a placebo. Source: peripheral blood, taken in a trial of Ad26.COV2.S vaccine versus placebo. In DNA, the CDR3 is TGTGCCAGTAGTACCGGACAAGAGTACGAGCAGTACTTC. This encodes CASSTGQEYEQYF.